This entry lists 26 T cell receptor beta chains sequenced from one sample in a study of blood T cells in healthy people across ages. Combining a sample-barcoded 5' primer with a J-beta primer mix, a second PCR ran for about 7 to 11 cycles. TCRdb reprocessed the 5' RACE reads with MiXCR, giving one entry per CDR3 protein. This sample has around 1,900,000 distinct CDR3 sequences, with around 40% found just once. The sequencing input was blood. The receptors were sampled from a human donor in good health.

The rearrangement uses TRBV4-2 and TRBJ2-1; 8 nucleotides match TRBD2. CDR3 length: 18 residues. Germline values: CDR1 LGHNA, CDR2 YNFKEQ. V shed 4 bases and J 6 bases; nucleotides not matched to a gene: 17. The CDR3 DNA follows: TGTGCCAGCAGCCTCCGGGTCGGGGAAGCGGGGGATGGCAATGAGCAGTTCTTC. Its translation: CASSLRVGEAGDGNEQFF.

This clonotype was counted a few times. The J gene is TRBJ2-7, the V gene TRBV7-9; a possible D gene is TRBD1 (6 bases). Germline CDR1 SEHNR, CDR2 FQNEAQ (reference sequence). Trimming cost V 0 bases and J 3 bases, with 12 bases left between them. The CDR3 is 15 amino acids. The CDR3 protein is CASSLAQGGFYEQYF. DNA of the CDR3: TGTGCCAGCAGCTTAGCACAGGGCGGCTTCTACGAGCAGTACTTC. The full variable domain, rest sourced from reference TRBV7-9 and TRBJ2-7, is DTGVSQNPRHKITKRGQNVTFRCDPISEHNRLYWYRQTLGQGPEFLTYFQNEAQLEKSRLLSDRFSAERPKGSFSTLEIQRTEQGDSAMYLCASSLAQGGFYEQYFGPGTRLTVT.

This clonotype was recorded once. A much larger clone sits a single nucleotide away, making a read error possible. V usage is TRBV20-1 and J usage is TRBJ2-3; D is possibly TRBD1 or TRBD2 (5 bases each). CDR1 DFQATT and CDR2 SNEGSKA come from the germline V gene (reference sequence). The V end lost 3 bases, the J end lost 4 bases, and 20 bases lay between the germline ends. The CDR3 spans 16 residues. Written as DNA, the CDR3 is TGCAGTGCTAGCCATGGGGCGGAGGCTTCCTCAGATACGCAGTATTTT. Amino acid sequence: CSASHGAEASSDTQYF.

V usage is TRBV12-3 or TRBV12-4 and J usage is TRBJ1-1; D remains unclear. The ends were cut back, 5 bases at V and 5 bases at J, with 18 bases in the middle. The CDR3 is made up of 15 amino acids. This CDR3 reads CASSLGRHVRTEAFF. CDR3 nucleotide sequence: TGTGCCAGCAGTCTCGGTCGCCACGTAAGAACTGAAGCTTTCTTT.

This clonotype appeared a few times. The J gene is TRBJ2-7, the V gene TRBV4-3; TRBD1 aligns across 9 bases. This CDR3 has 15 amino acids. The J segment lost 0 bases and the V segment lost 6 bases, leaving 6 bases of the junction unmatched. CDR1 and CDR2 from the germline V gene are LGHNA and YSLEER. In DNA, the CDR3 is TGCGCCAGCAGTCGGGGACAGGGCCCCTCCTACGAGCAGTACTTC. Protein product: CASSRGQGPSYEQYF.

V usage is TRBV13 and J usage is TRBJ2-7; D ambiguous. The CDR3 is 14 amino acids. Germline V lookup: CDR1 PRHDT, CDR2 FYEKMQ (reference sequence). V lost 3 bases and J 6 bases, leaving 15 bases between the germline ends. The CDR3 is CASSFSSGYFEQYF. The DNA for the CDR3 is TGTGCCAGCAGCTTTTCCTCAGGATACTTCGAGCAGTACTTC.

The DNA of the CDR3 is TGTGCCAGCAGCCGAACCTCACCGGGACTAGCAGGAGAGACCCAGTACTTC. Its protein product is CASSRTSPGLAGETQYF. V usage is TRBV3-1 and J usage is TRBJ2-5, with 9 bases fitting TRBD2. Trimming took 4 bases from V and 4 from J; bases not matched to a gene: 13. This CDR3 is 17 amino acids long. Germline V gene lookup returns CDR1 LGHDT and CDR2 YNNKEL (reference sequence).

The chain joins TRBV7-2 to TRBJ2-1, with 8 bases aligning to TRBD1. J was trimmed by 3 bases and V by 2 bases; bases with no gene match: 9. This CDR3 comprises 17 residues. Germline-derived CDR1 and CDR2 are SGHTA and FQGNSA. In nucleotides, the CDR3 is TGTGCCAGCAGCTTACGATTCTTCGGGACAGGCTACAATGAGCAGTTCTTC. Its translation is CASSLRFFGTGYNEQFF.

The chain combines TRBV4-1 with TRBJ2-3; unclear D gene. Germline CDR1 and CDR2: MGHRA and YSYEKL. This CDR3 region has 13 residues. V was trimmed by 4 bases and J by 6 bases, leaving 11 bases between them. The CDR3 here is CASSRTHEDTQYF. CDR3 coding DNA: TGCGCCAGCAGCCGGACGCACGAGGATACGCAGTATTTT.

This sequence joins TRBV28 and TRBJ1-1; D is uncertain. The V and J ends lost 3 bases and 12 bases respectively, with 17 bases between them. The germline CDR1 and CDR2 sequences are MDHEN and SYDVKM. CDR3 length equals 13 residues. The CDR3 spells CASSFKPVWKTFF. The CDR3 DNA reads as TGTGCCAGCAGTTTTAAGCCTGTTTGGAAAACTTTCTTT.

This clonotype was found a few times. This chain uses TRBV10-3 with TRBJ2-5, with 9 bases identical to TRBD2. The germline gives CDR1 ENHRY, CDR2 SYGVKD. Trimming at V came to 11 bases and at J to 1 base, leaving 5 bases not matched to a gene. The CDR3 spans 13 residues. The CDR3 region is CAAGGRSQETQYF. CDR3 nucleotides: TGTGCCGCGGGGGGGCGGAGCCAAGAGACCCAGTACTTC.

This clonotype was observed a few times. J is TRBJ1-2 and V is TRBV6-2 or TRBV6-3; no clear D gene. The CDR3 runs to 11 residues. V was pared by 0 bases and J by 10 bases, with 6 bases between. Germline V lookup: CDR1 MNHEY, CDR2 SVGEGT. As DNA, the CDR3 is TGTGCCAGCAGTTACTCGAGTTCCTACACCTTC. Translating gives CASSYSSSYTF.

This clonotype was seen a few times. The CDR3 spells CASSTTGATEAFF. The CDR3 DNA reads TGTGCCAGCAGCACGACAGGGGCCACTGAAGCTTTCTTT. This chain joins TRBV7-3 and TRBJ1-1, with 8 bases lining up with TRBD1. CDR3 length equals 13 residues. Germline V gene data show CDR1 as SGHTA and CDR2 as FQGTGA. V dropped 5 bases and J dropped 4; count of bases not matched to a gene: 3.

This clonotype was picked up a small number of times. V usage is TRBV6-5 and J usage is TRBJ2-1, with 12 bases aligning to TRBD2. The CDR3 extends over 16 amino acids. CDR1 and CDR2 (germline): MNHEY, SVGAGI. V was clipped by 6 bases and J by 4 bases; unmatched bases: 7. CDR3 loop: CASSYLAGGFYNEQFF. CDR3 coding DNA: TGTGCCAGCAGCTATCTAGCGGGGGGGTTTTACAATGAGCAGTTCTTC.

The rearrangement uses TRBV7-2 and TRBJ2-1; TRBD2 is a possible D gene (5 bases). This CDR3 has 12 amino acids. Trimming left V 7 bases short and J 6 bases short, with 10 bases between. The germline gives CDR1 SGHTA, CDR2 FQGNSA. This CDR3 reads CASNDGLNEQFF. The CDR3 DNA sequence: TGTGCCAGCAACGACGGACTCAATGAGCAGTTCTTC.

The V and J genes are TRBV4-3 and TRBJ1-2, with TRBD1 as a possible D gene (5 bases). Germline-derived CDR1 and CDR2 are LGHNA and YSLEER. V shed 0 bases and J shed 8 bases, with 19 bases lying between them. The CDR3 extends over 16 amino acids. The CDR3 here is CASSQDVMGTMEGYTF. The CDR3 region has the DNA TGCGCCAGCAGCCAAGATGTAATGGGGACCATGGAGGGCTACACCTTC.

The chain combines TRBV5-5 with TRBJ2-3, with 7 bases identical to TRBD1. Germline V gene lookup returns CDR1 SGHKS and CDR2 YYEKEE (reference sequence). CDR3 size: 17 residues. V shed 3 bases, J shed 2 bases, and the junction held 12 bases outside the gene matches. CDR3 coding DNA: TGTGCCAGCAGCTCTGGGGCTGGGGACAGAAACACAGATACGCAGTATTTT. This codes for CASSSGAGDRNTDTQYF.

This clonotype came up a few times. The V and J genes are TRBV7-2 and TRBJ2-1; 11 bases map to TRBD1. Germline V CDR1 and CDR2: SGHTA, FQGNSA. This CDR3 is 13 amino acids long. V lost 8 bases and J lost 8; bases outside the gene matches: 5. The CDR3 reads CASRDRGIHEQFF. In DNA, the CDR3 is TGTGCCAGCCGGGACAGGGGGATCCATGAGCAGTTCTTC.

As concerns this clonotype: A single base separates this from a much larger clone, so it may be a read error. The genes are TRBV20-1 and TRBJ2-3, with TRBD1 as a possible D gene (6 bases). This CDR3 contains 14 residues. Trimming shortened V by 3 bases and J by 2 bases, and 12 bases separated the two germline ends. The germline gives CDR1 DFQATT, CDR2 SNEGSKA (reference sequence). The CDR3 region is CSARKAGVTDTQYF. In DNA, the CDR3 is TGCAGTGCTAGGAAGGCAGGGGTCACAGATACGCAGTATTTT.

This clonotype was seen more than once but under ten times. CDR3 DNA sequence: TGTGCCAGCAGTTTCTCCCGGGAGGCAGATACGCAGTATTTT. Translation: CASSFSREADTQYF. The chain combines TRBV9 with TRBJ2-3; 7 nucleotides line up with TRBD2. CDR1 and CDR2 from the germline V gene are SGDLS and YYNGEE. CDR3 length equals 14 residues. J lost 4 bases, V lost 5 bases, and 7 bases had no gene match. Variable domain in full (rest from reference TRBV9 and TRBJ2-3): DSGVTQTPKHLITATGQRVTLRCSPRSGDLSVYWYQQSLDQGLQFLIQYYNGEERAKGNILERFSAQQFPDLHSELNLSSLELGDSALYFCASSFSREADTQYFGPGTRLTVL.

This chain links TRBV6-2 or TRBV6-3 with TRBJ2-1; possible D gene TRBD1, 5 bases. The CDR3 runs 14 residues. The V end lost 6 bases, the J end lost 4 bases, and 13 bases lay between the germline ends. Germline V gene sequence: CDR1 MNHEY, CDR2 SVGEGT. The CDR3 here is CASREQVSYNEQFF. For the CDR3, the DNA is TGTGCCAGCAGGGAACAGGTCTCGTACAATGAGCAGTTCTTC.

V usage is TRBV6-2 or TRBV6-3 and J usage is TRBJ1-1; no firm D call. Between the trimmed V and J ends, which lost 0 bases and 4 bases, there was a span of 6 bases. The CDR3 runs to 13 residues. Germline values: CDR1 MNHEY, CDR2 SVGEGT. CDR3 coding DNA: TGTGCCAGCAGTTACTCGACGAGCACTGAAGCTTTCTTT. Its protein is CASSYSTSTEAFF.

This clonotype was recorded a few times. The V and J genes are TRBV11-1 and TRBJ2-5; D is undetermined. Germline values: CDR1 SGHAT, CDR2 FQDESV (reference sequence). Trimming pared 1 base from V and 2 bases from J, leaving 14 bases between. CDR3 length equals 16 residues. The CDR3 reads CASSLVRHSEQETQYF. In DNA form, the CDR3 reads TGTGCCAGCAGCTTAGTAAGGCACTCCGAACAAGAGACCCAGTACTTC. Full variable domain (remainder filled in from reference TRBV11-1 and TRBJ2-5): EAEVAQSPRYKITEKSQAVAFWCDPISGHATLYWYRQILGQGPELLVQFQDESVVDDSQLPKDRFSAERLKGVDSTLKIQPAELGDSAMYLCASSLVRHSEQETQYFGPGTRLLVL.

The genes are TRBV24-1 and TRBJ2-1; D possibly corresponds to TRBD1 (5 bases). The V end was cut by 3 bases, the J end by 4 bases, with 15 bases between. Germline CDR1 reads KGHDR; CDR2 reads SFDVKD. The CDR3 spans 16 residues. The CDR3 loop is CATSDRRGYLYNEQFF. The CDR3 DNA reads TGTGCCACCAGTGATAGAAGGGGTTACCTATACAATGAGCAGTTCTTC.

Here the CDR3 reads CASSFGGGQLYTGELFF. The CDR3 region has the DNA TGTGCCAGCAGTTTCGGCGGGGGGCAGCTTTATACCGGGGAGCTGTTTTTT. The gene calls are TRBV12-3 or TRBV12-4 and TRBJ2-2, with 8 nucleotides matching TRBD2. Unmatched junction bases numbered 11, after V lost 3 bases and J lost 5 bases. The CDR3 extends over 17 amino acids.

The chain links TRBV7-2 to TRBJ2-5, with 8 bases identical to TRBD1. The DNA matches TRBJ2-7 better at its end, which makes the J call doubtful. This CDR3 region has 15 residues. Germline V gene data show CDR1 as SGHTA and CDR2 as FQGNSA. The CDR3 protein is CASSLQGAVGGEQYF. CDR3 bases: TGTGCCAGCAGCTTACAGGGGGCGGTAGGGGGCGAGCAGTACTTC.